This T cell receptor beta chain was observed in a study of blood T cells in healthy people across ages. A second roughly 7 to 12 cycle PCR used barcoded and J-beta primers. TCRdb redid the calling of the 5' RACE reads with MiXCR, one entry per CDR3 protein. The sample records 1.5 million to 2 million distinct CDR3 sequences, under 30% being singletons. The CDR3 has 16 amino acids. Germline CDR1 reads DFQATT; CDR2 reads SNEGSKA (reference sequence). Trimming took off 3 bases at V and 2 bases at J, with 18 bases between the two ends. The V gene is TRBV20-1, the J gene TRBJ2-3; TRBD2 might be the D (6 bases). The source of this sequence is a woman in her 30s in good health. Sequenced material: blood. CDR3: CSARYRRAGSTDTQYF. CDR3 coding DNA: TGCAGTGCTAGGTACCGCAGGGCGGGGTCCACAGATACGCAGTATTTT.